These T cell receptor beta chains were read from a single sample in a study of PD-1 blockade in classical Hodgkin lymphoma. This table comes from immunoSEQ multiplex PCR, and its TCRdb copy is limited to in-frame clones, with some not included. Of approximately 100,000 clones detected, roughly 92% appear once; the ten largest clones hold less than 3.5%. Sequenced here: peripheral blood mononuclear cells (PBMCs), sampled at baseline. Receptor source: a human donor with classical Hodgkin lymphoma. The CDR3 runs from the conserved cysteine through the conserved F or W. The D gene is left open where the match is weak. Only part of the rows carry a size: once, few, many, or a class if the clone is expanded.

>-|TRBV29-1|TRBJ1-6|-
TGCAGCGTGGATTCCGACGGGGGCCTCCACTTT
CSVDSDGGLHF
>TRBD1|TRBV27|TRBJ2-7|once
TGTGCCAGCAGTTTATTTCTTCGACAGGGGGGCTCCCCCTACGAGCAGTACTTC
CASSLFLRQGGSPYEQYF
>TRBD1|TRBV7-8|TRBJ2-7|-
TGTGCCAGCAGCTTAACCAGACAGGGATCCGAGCAGTACTTC
CASSLTRQGSEQYF
>TRBD1|TRBV5-1|TRBJ1-2|-
TGCGCCAGCAGACCAAAACCCGGGACAGCAGTCTATGGCTACACCTTC
CASRPKPGTAVYGYTF
>-|TRBV5-1|TRBJ1-4|-
TGCGCCAGCACTCGGGGGGGCGCGGATGAAAAACTGTTTTTT
CASTRGGADEKLFF
>TRBD2|TRBV4-2|TRBJ2-5|-
TGTGCCAGCAGCCGTGGCGGGGGCCAAGAGACCCAGTACTTC
CASSRGGGQETQYF
>-|TRBV25-1|TRBJ2-7|-
TGTGCCAGCAGTGAATATGGCACCTACGAGCAGTACTTC
CASSEYGTYEQYF
>TRBD1|TRBV19|TRBJ1-2|few
TGTGCCAGTAGTCCCTCGACAGGGGGCGAAAGCTATGGCTACACCTTC
CASSPSTGGESYGYTF
>-|TRBV6-1|TRBJ2-7|-
TGTGCCAGCAGTGATTGGTGGGGTAGGGACGGCGACGAGCAGTACTTC
CASSDWWGRDGDEQYF
>-|TRBV2|TRBJ1-1|-
TGTGCCAGCAGTCCGGGACTTGGCCTGGAGTCGAACACTGAAGCTTTCTTT
CASSPGLGLESNTEAFF
>-|TRBV6-5|TRBJ2-1|-
TGTGCCAGCAGTTACTCGAGCCCGGGCTCCTACAATGAGCAGTTCTTC
CASSYSSPGSYNEQFF
>TRBD2|TRBV27|TRBJ2-3|-
TGTGCCAGCAGTCTGAGGGGGACTAGCGGGAGCACAGATACGCAGTATTTT
CASSLRGTSGSTDTQYF
>TRBD1|TRBV10-2|TRBJ1-5|-
TGCGCCAGCAAGGGGACAGGGCTTGGTCAGCCCCAGCATTTT
CASKGTGLGQPQHF
>TRBD1|TRBV27|TRBJ1-2|-
TGTGCCAACAGTGCCACAGGGGACAACTATGGCTACACCTTC
CANSATGDNYGYTF
>-|TRBV5-8|TRBJ1-1|-
TGTGCCAGCAGCTTCCTAGTCTCGAACACTGAAGCTTTCTTT
CASSFLVSNTEAFF
>-|TRBV5-1|TRBJ1-3|-
TGCGCCAGCAGCTTGCACCCTCTCTCTGGAAACACCATATATTTT
CASSLHPLSGNTIYF
>-|TRBV18|TRBJ1-2|-
TGTGCCAGCTCACCAGATGGGGGGCGTTTCTATGGCTACACCTTC
CASSPDGGRFYGYTF
>-|TRBV19|TRBJ2-7|-
TGTGCCACCTCCATCCCCGGGGGCTCCTACGAGCAGTACTTC
CATSIPGGSYEQYF
>TRBD1|TRBV6-6|TRBJ1-2|-
TGTGCCAGCAGGTCCAGGGGGGATGGCTATGGCTACACCTTC
CASRSRGDGYGYTF
>TRBD1|TRBV6-1|TRBJ1-5|-
TGTGCCAGCAGCGCCGGGACAGGGGCCAGTCAGCCCCAGCATTTT
CASSAGTGASQPQHF
>TRBD1|TRBV6-5|TRBJ1-5|-
TGTGCCAGCCACCAGGGACAGGCCTTCGGGCAGCCCCAGCATTTT
CASHQGQAFGQPQHF